The source of this T cell receptor beta chain is a study of shared clonotypes between healthy human individuals. CDR3 size: 13 residues. From germline, CDR1 is SGHNT and CDR2 YYREEE (reference sequence). V was clipped by 4 bases and J by 4 bases, with 11 bases between them. TCRdb's table, derived via immunoSEQ multiplex PCR, lists solely in-frame clones and lacks some. The table shows about 470,000 clones, with roughly three quarters occurring only once. The sequence derives from a woman aged 40 to 49 in good health. Some clones in this sample may be carry-over from other donors' samples. This chain links TRBV5-4 with TRBJ2-5; a possible D gene is TRBD1 (5 bases). The sequencing input was PBMCs. The CDR3 reads CASSVQGIETQYF. The CDR3 DNA reads as TGTGCCAGCAGCGTCCAGGGTATAGAGACCCAGTACTTC. Full variable domain (remainder filled in from reference TRBV5-4 and TRBJ2-5): ETGVTQSPTHLIKTRGQQVTLRCSSQSGHNTVSWYQQALGQGPQFIFQYYREEENGRGNFPPRFSGLQFPNYSSELNVNALELDDSALYLCASSVQGIETQYFGPGTRLLVL.